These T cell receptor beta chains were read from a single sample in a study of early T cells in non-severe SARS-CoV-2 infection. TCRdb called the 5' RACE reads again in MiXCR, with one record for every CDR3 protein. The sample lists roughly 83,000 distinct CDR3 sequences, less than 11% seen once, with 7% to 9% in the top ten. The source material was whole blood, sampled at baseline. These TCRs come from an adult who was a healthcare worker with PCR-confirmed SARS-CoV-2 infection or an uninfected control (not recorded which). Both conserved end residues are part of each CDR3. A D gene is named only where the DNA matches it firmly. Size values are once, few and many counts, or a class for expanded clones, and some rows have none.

cdr3_nt: TGCAGTGTTAGATCCGGGCTCTATGGCTACACCTTC
cdr3_aa: CSVRSGLYGYTF
cdr3_length: 12
d_call: .
clone_size: .
v_call: TRBV20-1
j_call: TRBJ1-2

cdr3_nt: TGTGCCTGGGGACAGACTGATCAGCCCCAGCATTTT
cdr3_aa: CAWGQTDQPQHF
cdr3_length: 12
d_call: .
clone_size: many
v_call: TRBV30
j_call: TRBJ1-5

cdr3_nt: TGTGCCAGTAGTACCTACGGGACAGCCGGGACTAGCGGGAGGGCGAGCACCGGGGAGCTGTTTTTT
cdr3_aa: CASSTYGTAGTSGRASTGELFF
cdr3_length: 22
d_call: TRBD2
clone_size: .
v_call: TRBV19
j_call: TRBJ2-2

cdr3_nt: TGTGCCATCAGCCTAGCGGGAGGAGATACGCAGTATTTT
cdr3_aa: CAISLAGGDTQYF
cdr3_length: 13
d_call: TRBD2
clone_size: .
v_call: TRBV10-3
j_call: TRBJ2-3

cdr3_nt: TGCGCCAGCAGCCGGGGGTACCAAGAGACCCAGTACTTC
cdr3_aa: CASSRGYQETQYF
cdr3_length: 13
d_call: .
clone_size: few
v_call: TRBV4-1
j_call: TRBJ2-5

cdr3_nt: TGTGCCAGCAGTTTAGGGTCTGTGCAGTTCTTC
cdr3_aa: CASSLGSVQFF
cdr3_length: 11
d_call: .
clone_size: many
v_call: TRBV12-3/TRBV12-4
j_call: TRBJ2-1

cdr3_nt: TGTGCCACCAGTGATTTCGGCGGGAGGGGCTACAATGAGCAGTTCTTC
cdr3_aa: CATSDFGGRGYNEQFF
cdr3_length: 16
d_call: TRBD2
clone_size: .
v_call: TRBV24-1
j_call: TRBJ2-1

cdr3_nt: TGTGCCAGCACCATGGGAACAGGGGGCGATCAGCCCCAGCATTTT
cdr3_aa: CASTMGTGGDQPQHF
cdr3_length: 15
d_call: TRBD1
clone_size: many
v_call: TRBV7-9
j_call: TRBJ1-5

cdr3_nt: TGTGCCAGCAGATCAGACAGTTTGGACTATGGCTACACCTTC
cdr3_aa: CASRSDSLDYGYTF
cdr3_length: 14
d_call: .
clone_size: many
v_call: TRBV2
j_call: TRBJ1-2

cdr3_nt: TGTGCCACCAGCGCGCTGACTAGCGGCCGCACAGATACGCAGTATTTT
cdr3_aa: CATSALTSGRTDTQYF
cdr3_length: 16
d_call: TRBD2
clone_size: .
v_call: TRBV15
j_call: TRBJ2-3

cdr3_nt: TGTGCCAGCAGTTACTCAACCGGGACAGGTTACAATGAGCAGTTCTTC
cdr3_aa: CASSYSTGTGYNEQFF
cdr3_length: 16
d_call: TRBD1
clone_size: .
v_call: TRBV6-5
j_call: TRBJ2-1

cdr3_nt: TGCGCCAGCACCCCCCAGGGACCAATGGGGGAGACCCAGTACTTC
cdr3_aa: CASTPQGPMGETQYF
cdr3_length: 15
d_call: .
clone_size: many
v_call: TRBV5-1
j_call: TRBJ2-5

cdr3_nt: TGTGCCAGTAATAAGCGGGAGTTAGGGGGCAAGCAGTTCTTC
cdr3_aa: CASNKRELGGKQFF
cdr3_length: 14
d_call: .
clone_size: few
v_call: TRBV19
j_call: TRBJ2-1

cdr3_nt: TGTGCCAGCAGCTTCTCGGACTTAACAGATACGCAGTATTTT
cdr3_aa: CASSFSDLTDTQYF
cdr3_length: 14
d_call: .
clone_size: .
v_call: TRBV7-6
j_call: TRBJ2-3

cdr3_nt: TGTGCCAGCAGTGCCGGACGGAACTCTAACTATGGCTACACCTTC
cdr3_aa: CASSAGRNSNYGYTF
cdr3_length: 15
d_call: .
clone_size: few
v_call: TRBV6-1
j_call: TRBJ1-2

cdr3_nt: TGTGCCAGCAGTTCCACTCCGACTAGCGTAAACGGGGAGCTGTTTTTT
cdr3_aa: CASSSTPTSVNGELFF
cdr3_length: 16
d_call: TRBD2
clone_size: few
v_call: TRBV27
j_call: TRBJ2-2

cdr3_nt: TGTGCCAGCAGGGACCCCGGACGCAATGAGCAGTTCTTC
cdr3_aa: CASRDPGRNEQFF
cdr3_length: 13
d_call: .
clone_size: .
v_call: TRBV2
j_call: TRBJ2-1

cdr3_nt: TGCGCCAGCAGCTCCCAGGGTTCCGGGGCGGGGGATACGCAGTATTTT
cdr3_aa: CASSSQGSGAGDTQYF
cdr3_length: 16
d_call: .
clone_size: few
v_call: TRBV5-1
j_call: TRBJ2-3

cdr3_nt: TGCAGTGCTAGAGATTTTCGGCGGGAGGGCCATCCCAACAATGAGCAGTTCTTC
cdr3_aa: CSARDFRREGHPNNEQFF
cdr3_length: 18
d_call: TRBD2
clone_size: many
v_call: TRBV20-1
j_call: TRBJ2-1

cdr3_nt: TGTGCCAGCAGCGCTAGCGGGGGGATCTACGAGCAGTACTTC
cdr3_aa: CASSASGGIYEQYF
cdr3_length: 14
d_call: TRBD2
clone_size: .
v_call: TRBV5-4
j_call: TRBJ2-7

cdr3_nt: TGTGCCAGCATCCGTAGTCGAGCCAACACAGATACGCAGTATTTT
cdr3_aa: CASIRSRANTDTQYF
cdr3_length: 15
d_call: .
clone_size: few
v_call: TRBV28
j_call: TRBJ2-3

cdr3_nt: TGTGCCAGCAGCTCGTCTATCTCCTACGAGCAGTACTTC
cdr3_aa: CASSSSISYEQYF
cdr3_length: 13
d_call: .
clone_size: .
v_call: TRBV3-1
j_call: TRBJ2-7

cdr3_nt: TGCGCCAGCAGGCATTTTAGCGCAATGGAGCAGTTCTTC
cdr3_aa: CASRHFSAMEQFF
cdr3_length: 13
d_call: .
clone_size: few
v_call: TRBV5-1
j_call: TRBJ2-1

cdr3_nt: TGTGCCAGCAGCGTATGGGACGGCAAGCAAGAGACCCAGTACTTC
cdr3_aa: CASSVWDGKQETQYF
cdr3_length: 15
d_call: .
clone_size: few
v_call: TRBV7-9
j_call: TRBJ2-5

cdr3_nt: TGCAGTGCTAGAGGCTGGACAGGCACCAATGAGCAGTTCTTC
cdr3_aa: CSARGWTGTNEQFF
cdr3_length: 14
d_call: TRBD1
clone_size: many
v_call: TRBV20-1
j_call: TRBJ2-1

cdr3_nt: TGCAGTGCACGGACTAGCGGGAGGGCCTACGAGCAGTACTTC
cdr3_aa: CSARTSGRAYEQYF
cdr3_length: 14
d_call: TRBD2
clone_size: many
v_call: TRBV20-1
j_call: TRBJ2-7

cdr3_nt: TGTGCCAGCAGTTTCGGGACAGGTGACTACGAGCAGTACTTC
cdr3_aa: CASSFGTGDYEQYF
cdr3_length: 14
d_call: TRBD1
clone_size: .
v_call: TRBV27
j_call: TRBJ2-7

cdr3_nt: TGTGCCAGCAGCTTAGACTCTGGGAGAACGAACACCGGGGAGCTGTTTTTT
cdr3_aa: CASSLDSGRTNTGELFF
cdr3_length: 17
d_call: .
clone_size: medium-sized
v_call: TRBV11-2
j_call: TRBJ2-2

cdr3_nt: TGTGCCAGCAGCCAAGAGGCTAGCTTGGGCGAGCAGTACTTC
cdr3_aa: CASSQEASLGEQYF
cdr3_length: 14
d_call: .
clone_size: .
v_call: TRBV4-2
j_call: TRBJ2-7

cdr3_nt: TGTGCCAGCAGGGCTACGGGCGGACAGCCCCAGCATTTT
cdr3_aa: CASRATGGQPQHF
cdr3_length: 13
d_call: .
clone_size: few
v_call: TRBV2
j_call: TRBJ1-5

cdr3_nt: TGTGCCAGCAGGGGAGGAGGGGCGAACACCGGGGAGCTGTTTTTT
cdr3_aa: CASRGGGANTGELFF
cdr3_length: 15
d_call: .
clone_size: .
v_call: TRBV5-4
j_call: TRBJ2-2

cdr3_nt: TGTGCCAGCATCGACGCACGGGGCTCCCGGAATGAGCAGTTCTTC
cdr3_aa: CASIDARGSRNEQFF
cdr3_length: 15
d_call: .
clone_size: many
v_call: TRBV2
j_call: TRBJ2-1

cdr3_nt: TGTGCCAGCAGCTTGTGGGGTAATGAGCAGTTCTTC
cdr3_aa: CASSLWGNEQFF
cdr3_length: 12
d_call: .
clone_size: many
v_call: TRBV5-4
j_call: TRBJ2-1

cdr3_nt: TGCAGTGCTAGAGGAGCGGGAGGAAACACCGGGGAGCTGTTTTTT
cdr3_aa: CSARGAGGNTGELFF
cdr3_length: 15
d_call: TRBD2
clone_size: .
v_call: TRBV20-1
j_call: TRBJ2-2

cdr3_nt: TGTGCCACCAGTCCAGGGAGCTTCTATGGCTACACCTTC
cdr3_aa: CATSPGSFYGYTF
cdr3_length: 13
d_call: .
clone_size: .
v_call: TRBV15
j_call: TRBJ1-2

cdr3_nt: TGCGCCAGCAGCCGAAGGCAGACAGGGAACTATGGCTACACCTTC
cdr3_aa: CASSRRQTGNYGYTF
cdr3_length: 15
d_call: TRBD1
clone_size: few
v_call: TRBV5-1
j_call: TRBJ1-2

cdr3_nt: TGTGCCAGCAGCCAAGTTGGCGGAGCGGGCACAACCTACGAGCAGTACTTC
cdr3_aa: CASSQVGGAGTTYEQYF
cdr3_length: 17
d_call: .
clone_size: many
v_call: TRBV4-2
j_call: TRBJ2-7

cdr3_nt: TGTGCCAGCACCTGGACAGGGTTAGAGACCCAGTACTTC
cdr3_aa: CASTWTGLETQYF
cdr3_length: 13
d_call: TRBD1
clone_size: few
v_call: TRBV28
j_call: TRBJ2-5

cdr3_nt: TGTGCCAGCAGCCAATTTATCGGGAACACCGGGGAGCTGTTTTTT
cdr3_aa: CASSQFIGNTGELFF
cdr3_length: 15
d_call: .
clone_size: few
v_call: TRBV3-1
j_call: TRBJ2-2

cdr3_nt: TGCGCCAGCAGCCTAACAGGGGAGGGTAACATTCAGTACTTC
cdr3_aa: CASSLTGEGNIQYF
cdr3_length: 14
d_call: .
clone_size: few
v_call: TRBV5-1
j_call: TRBJ2-4

cdr3_nt: TGTGCCAGCAGTCCTCGGACCCTTTCAGAGAGGGTCTATTTCGAGCAGTACTTC
cdr3_aa: CASSPRTLSERVYFEQYF
cdr3_length: 18
d_call: .
clone_size: .
v_call: TRBV28
j_call: TRBJ2-7

cdr3_nt: TGCGCCAGCGGGCGGGACGGAGCCATGGGTGAAGCTTTCTTT
cdr3_aa: CASGRDGAMGEAFF
cdr3_length: 14
d_call: .
clone_size: few
v_call: TRBV5-1
j_call: TRBJ1-1

cdr3_nt: TGCGCCAGCAGCTTGAGGGACAGGGCTACAGCTTCCTACAATGAGCAGTTCTTC
cdr3_aa: CASSLRDRATASYNEQFF
cdr3_length: 18
d_call: TRBD1
clone_size: few
v_call: TRBV5-1
j_call: TRBJ2-1

cdr3_nt: TGTGCCAGCACTCCGACGGGAGTCTCTGGAAACACCATATATTTT
cdr3_aa: CASTPTGVSGNTIYF
cdr3_length: 15
d_call: .
clone_size: .
v_call: TRBV12-3/TRBV12-4
j_call: TRBJ1-3

cdr3_nt: TGCGCCAGCAGTGCTAGCGGGAGGGCTCTATCCTACGAGCAGTACTTC
cdr3_aa: CASSASGRALSYEQYF
cdr3_length: 16
d_call: TRBD2
clone_size: many
v_call: TRBV10-2
j_call: TRBJ2-7

cdr3_nt: TGCGCCAGCAGCTTGGGGCAGACCCCCTACAATGAGCAGTTCTTC
cdr3_aa: CASSLGQTPYNEQFF
cdr3_length: 15
d_call: .
clone_size: few
v_call: TRBV5-1
j_call: TRBJ2-1

cdr3_nt: TGTGGCACCAGTGACCCAGACAGGGACCCCTACGAGCAGTACTTC
cdr3_aa: CGTSDPDRDPYEQYF
cdr3_length: 15
d_call: TRBD1
clone_size: .
v_call: TRBV24-1
j_call: TRBJ2-7

cdr3_nt: TGTGCCAGCTCCCAGCGGAACACCGGGGAGCTGTTTTTT
cdr3_aa: CASSQRNTGELFF
cdr3_length: 13
d_call: .
clone_size: many
v_call: TRBV28
j_call: TRBJ2-2

cdr3_nt: TGCGCCAACAGCCTCCACAGCGGGAGTCCCTACGAGCAGTACTTC
cdr3_aa: CANSLHSGSPYEQYF
cdr3_length: 15
d_call: TRBD2
clone_size: .
v_call: TRBV5-1
j_call: TRBJ2-7

cdr3_nt: TGTGCCAGCAGTTCCGCCTTAGCGGGAGAACGCAATGAGCAGTTCTTC
cdr3_aa: CASSSALAGERNEQFF
cdr3_length: 16
d_call: TRBD2
clone_size: many
v_call: TRBV28
j_call: TRBJ2-1

cdr3_nt: TGTGCCAGCAGTTACTCCGTATTGAACACTGAAGCTTTCTTT
cdr3_aa: CASSYSVLNTEAFF
cdr3_length: 14
d_call: .
clone_size: .
v_call: TRBV6-5
j_call: TRBJ1-1